These 7 T cell receptor beta chains were all obtained from the same sample, sequenced in a study of cytomegalovirus exposure and HLA in healthy donors. PCR employed 60 Vbeta and 13 Jbeta primers. TCRdb's copy holds only in-frame clones and misses some; the assay was immunoSEQ multiplex PCR. This sample has around 120,000 clones, with less than 80% found just once. The sample taken for sequencing was PBMCs. These receptors originate from a man in his thirties or forties in good health and CMV-seropositive.

This clone was recorded a few times. V is TRBV6-4 and J is TRBJ2-7, with 13 bases aligning to TRBD2. Germline V gene sequence: CDR1 MRHNA, CDR2 SNTAGT. V was pared by 6 bases and J by 0 bases, with 17 bases of the junction left unmatched. The CDR3 has 20 amino acids. For the CDR3, the DNA is TGTGCCAGCAGGGAGAGGGTCGGACTAGCGGGGGCCAACCTCTCCTACGAGCAGTACTTC. Translating gives CASRERVGLAGANLSYEQYF.

The chain combines TRBV27 with TRBJ2-2; D unresolved. This CDR3 spans 12 amino acids. V was clipped by 4 bases and J by 8 bases, with 8 bases between them. Germline assignment: CDR1 MNHEY and CDR2 SMNVEV (reference sequence). CDR3: CASSSLLGELFF. CDR3 bases: TGTGCCAGCAGTTCGCTTCTAGGGGAGCTGTTTTTT.

The chain couples TRBV5-4 to TRBJ1-6; tentatively, D is TRBD1 (5 bases). Germline V gene data show CDR1 as SGHNT and CDR2 as YYREEE (reference sequence). The V and J ends lost 3 bases and 7 bases respectively, with 26 bases between them. The CDR3 extends over 19 amino acids. As DNA, the CDR3 is TGTGCCAGCAGCTGGAGGGGTAACAGGCTACTAAGGGAGAATTCACCCCTCCACTTT. Amino acids: CASSWRGNRLLRENSPLHF. The whole variable domain, remainder taken from reference TRBV5-4 and TRBJ1-6, is ETGVTQSPTHLIKTRGQQVTLRCSSQSGHNTVSWYQQALGQGPQFIFQYYREEENGRGNFPPRFSGLQFPNYSSELNVNALELDDSALYLCASSWRGNRLLRENSPLHFGNGTRLTVT.

This clone was detected only a few times. The V call is TRBV9, the J call TRBJ2-7, with 8 positions matching TRBD2. The CDR3 is 15 amino acids. CDR1 and CDR2 (germline): SGDLS, YYNGEE. Germline trimming cut 1 base from V and 3 bases from J; bases unmatched to any gene: 6. CDR3 amino acids: CASSVRSGVYYEQYF. For the CDR3, the DNA is TGTGCCAGCAGCGTACGTAGCGGGGTATACTACGAGCAGTACTTC.

The V call is TRBV4-1, the J call TRBJ2-2; 9 bases map to TRBD2. The CDR3 extends over 18 amino acids. Germline V gene sequence: CDR1 MGHRA, CDR2 YSYEKL. Trimming took 2 bases from V and 0 from J; bases not matched to a gene: 7. The CDR3 region is CASSQKAGGAANTGELFF. CDR3 nucleotides: TGCGCCAGCAGCCAAAAGGCGGGGGGGGCCGCGAACACCGGGGAGCTGTTTTTT.

The chain couples TRBV7-9 to TRBJ2-3, with 12 bases identical to TRBD2. V shed 6 bases and J 0 bases; nucleotides not matched to a gene: 7. The CDR3 contains 17 residues. CDR1 is SEHNR, CDR2 FQNEAQ, per germline (reference sequence). This CDR3 reads CASRYGLAGFSTDTQYF. The CDR3 bases are TGTGCCAGCAGATACGGACTAGCGGGGTTTAGCACAGATACGCAGTATTTT.

The genes are TRBV7-9 and TRBJ2-7, with D possibly TRBD2 on 6 matching bases. V was cut by 2 bases and J by 0 bases, with 11 bases left in between. Germline CDR1 SEHNR, CDR2 FQNEAQ (reference sequence). This CDR3 is 15 amino acids long. The CDR3 bases are TGTGCCAGCAGCTTATGGCGGGATTACTCCTACGAGCAGTACTTC. Its protein product is CASSLWRDYSYEQYF. Looking up the rest from reference TRBV7-9 and TRBJ2-7 gives the full variable domain: DTGVSQNPRHKITKRGQNVTFRCDPISEHNRLYWYRQTLGQGPEFLTYFQNEAQLEKSRLLSDRFSAERPKGSFSTLEIQRTEQGDSAMYLCASSLWRDYSYEQYFGPGTRLTVT.